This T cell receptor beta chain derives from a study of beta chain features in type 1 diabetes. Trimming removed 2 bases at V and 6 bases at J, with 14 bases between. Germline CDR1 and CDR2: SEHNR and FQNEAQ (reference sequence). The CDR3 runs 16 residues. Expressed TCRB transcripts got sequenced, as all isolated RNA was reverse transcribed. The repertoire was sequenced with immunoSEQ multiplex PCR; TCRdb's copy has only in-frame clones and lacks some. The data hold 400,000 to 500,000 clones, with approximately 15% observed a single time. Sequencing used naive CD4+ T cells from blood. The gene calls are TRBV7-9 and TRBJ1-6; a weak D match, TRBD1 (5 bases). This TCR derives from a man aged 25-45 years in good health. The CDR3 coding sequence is TGTGCCAGCAGCTTATCTTCAGGGATTGGTAATTCACCCCTCCACTTT. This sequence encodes CASSLSSGIGNSPLHF.